A single sample gave rise to the 28 T cell receptor beta chains below, sequenced in a study of OX40 agonist ivuxolimab in advanced cancers. Using immunoSEQ multiplex PCR, the repertoire was profiled, and TCRdb retains in-frame clones only, with some absent. Of approximately 60,000 clones listed, roughly 85% are singletons. Source: CD4+ or CD8+ T cells sorted from blood, taken in a trial of the OX40 agonist ivuxolimab. These TCRs come from an adult with an advanced solid tumor such as melanoma, head and neck, liver or kidney cancer.

This clone was counted only a few times. The chain combines TRBV7-9 with TRBJ2-2; 9 nucleotides agree with TRBD1. CDR3 length equals 16 residues. J was trimmed by 6 bases and V by 6 bases; bases with no gene match: 11. Germline-derived CDR1 and CDR2 are SEHNR and FQNEAQ (reference sequence). The CDR3 DNA reads TGTGCCAGCAGATCCGGACAGGGGCGTAGTGCCGGGGAGCTGTTTTTT. It is translated as CASRSGQGRSAGELFF. Combining the CDR3 with reference TRBV7-9 and TRBJ2-2 gives the whole variable domain DTGVSQNPRHKITKRGQNVTFRCDPISEHNRLYWYRQTLGQGPEFLTYFQNEAQLEKSRLLSDRFSAERPKGSFSTLEIQRTEQGDSAMYLCASRSGQGRSAGELFFGEGSRLTVL.

The V call is TRBV27, the J call TRBJ2-1; 9 bases are a match to TRBD1. The CDR3 runs to 16 residues. Germline CDR1 reads MNHEY; CDR2 reads SMNVEV (reference sequence). Unmatched junction bases numbered 14, after V lost 7 bases and J lost 7 bases. The CDR3 reads CASMGGPGQGGNEQFF. DNA for the CDR3: TGTGCCAGCATGGGGGGCCCGGGACAGGGTGGGAATGAGCAGTTCTTC.

V gene TRBV13 combines with J gene TRBJ1-5, with D unclear. Germline V gives CDR1 PRHDT, CDR2 FYEKMQ (reference sequence). Trimming took off 1 base at V and 3 bases at J, with 16 bases between the two ends. CDR3 length equals 17 residues. The CDR3 here is CASSLEGSFNSNQPQHF. The CDR3, as DNA: TGTGCCAGCAGCTTAGAGGGCAGCTTTAACTCCAATCAGCCCCAGCATTTT.

The chain links TRBV5-4 to TRBJ2-5, with D perhaps matching TRBD1 (5 bases). With 4 bases removed from V and 5 bases from J, the gap between germline ends came to 18 bases. Per germline, CDR1 SGHNT and CDR2 YYREEE (reference sequence). The CDR3 contains 15 residues. CDR3 DNA: TGTGCCAGCAGCCACCCGGACAACCACCGGGAGACCCAGTACTTC. Amino acids: CASSHPDNHRETQYF. Full variable domain (rest looked up from reference TRBV5-4 and TRBJ2-5): ETGVTQSPTHLIKTRGQQVTLRCSSQSGHNTVSWYQQALGQGPQFIFQYYREEENGRGNFPPRFSGLQFPNYSSELNVNALELDDSALYLCASSHPDNHRETQYFGPGTRLLVL.

The V call is TRBV11-3, the J call TRBJ2-3; D gene uncertain. Germline CDR1 and CDR2: SGHNT and YENEEA. Trimming pared 5 bases from V and 3 bases from J, leaving 18 bases between. There are 16 residues in the CDR3. In nucleotides, the CDR3 is TGTGCCAGCAGCCCCCCTAATTTATGCGCTACAGATACGCAGTATTTT. It specifies CASSPPNLCATDTQYF.

The genes are TRBV5-6 and TRBJ1-5; 8 bases align to TRBD1. The CDR3 totals 14 residues. J gave up 9 bases and V 4 bases, and 9 bases lay outside the gene matches. Germline CDR1 and CDR2: SGHDT and YYEEEE. CDR3 sequence reads: CASSAGTGVRPQHF. In DNA, the CDR3 is TGTGCCAGCAGCGCCGGGACAGGAGTCAGGCCCCAGCATTTT.

The J gene is TRBJ2-1, the V gene TRBV27, with 8 bases that match TRBD2. This CDR3 region has 14 residues. The V and J ends lost 10 bases and 6 bases, in that order; junction bases with no gene match: 11. Germline V gene sequence: CDR1 MNHEY, CDR2 SMNVEV (reference sequence). The CDR3 region is CATHPRTSSNEQFF. In nucleotides, the CDR3 is TGTGCCACCCACCCTCGGACTAGCAGCAATGAGCAGTTCTTC.

V is TRBV4-2 and J is TRBJ2-1, with TRBD2 matching 11 bases. The CDR3 loop spans 18 amino acids. With V trimmed by 3 bases and J by 3 bases, 10 bases remained unmatched. Looked up from germline, CDR1 is LGHNA and CDR2 is YNFKEQ. The CDR3 is CASSQFNLAGGFYNEQFF. The CDR3 DNA is TGTGCCAGCAGCCAGTTCAATCTAGCGGGGGGATTCTACAATGAGCAGTTCTTC.

The V and J genes are TRBV12-5 and TRBJ1-2; no definite D call. V was pared by 4 bases and J by 8 bases, with 14 bases between. The CDR3 consists of 13 residues. Germline V CDR1 and CDR2: LGHNT, FRNRAP. CDR3 in amino acids: CASGSTERVGYTF. CDR3 sequence (DNA): TGTGCTAGTGGTTCCACCGAGCGAGTGGGCTACACCTTC.

This chain joins TRBV7-2 and TRBJ1-1, with D possibly being TRBD1 (6 bases). CDR1 is SGHTA and CDR2 is FQGNSA in the germline V gene. Trimming left V 2 bases short and J 5 bases short, with 15 bases between. This CDR3 has 15 amino acids. The DNA for the CDR3 is TGTGCCAGCAGCTTACAGGGGTTTAGCGGGACTGAAGCTTTCTTT. Its protein is CASSLQGFSGTEAFF.

V usage is TRBV21-1 and J usage is TRBJ1-2; TRBD1, as called in the table, went unchecked against the DNA. TRBV21-1 is assigned pseudogene status. This CDR3 comprises 14 residues. The CDR3 here is CASSNRQALRGYTF. The CDR3 bases are TGTGCCAGCAGCAATCGGCAGGCCTTAAGAGGCTACACCTTC.

This clone was picked up one time. The chain has TRBV7-9 and TRBJ2-3, with a possible D match to TRBD2 (6 bases). Trimming pared 5 bases from V and 3 bases from J, leaving 21 bases between. This CDR3 is 17 amino acids long. Germline V lookup: CDR1 SEHNR, CDR2 FQNEAQ (reference sequence). The CDR3: CASSLGPEAGATDTQYF. DNA for the CDR3: TGTGCCAGCAGCCTAGGTCCTGAAGCGGGTGCAACAGATACGCAGTATTTT.

Concerning this clone itself: The sample has other DNA sequences that encode this CDR3 too. This rearrangement joins TRBV6-1 to TRBJ2-7; the match to TRBD2 covers 13 bases. V shed 1 base and J 3 bases; nucleotides not matched to a gene: 0. The germline V gene has CDR1 MNHNS and CDR2 SASEGT. There are 15 residues in the CDR3. The CDR3 here is CASSEGTSGSYEQYF. The CDR3 DNA is TGTGCCAGCAGTGAAGGGACTAGCGGGAGCTACGAGCAGTACTTC.

The J gene is TRBJ1-3, the V gene TRBV6-1, with D unclear. Germline V gene data show CDR1 as MNHNS and CDR2 as SASEGT. CDR3 length: 14 amino acids. Deletions cut 6 bases from V and 3 bases from J, with 12 bases between. The CDR3 loop is CASSPQDIGNTIYF. The CDR3 DNA sequence: TGTGCCAGCAGCCCGCAGGATATTGGAAACACCATATATTTT.

The chain is built from TRBV15 and TRBJ2-1, with TRBD1 as a possible D gene (5 bases). CDR3 size: 14 residues. The germline V gene encodes CDR1 LNHNV and CDR2 YYDKDF (reference sequence). V gave up 0 bases and J gave up 7 bases, with 10 bases separating them. CDR3 in amino acids: CATSRDLAGNEQFF. As DNA, the CDR3 is TGTGCCACCAGCAGAGATTTGGCAGGGAATGAGCAGTTCTTC.

The chain employs TRBV21-1 and TRBJ2-7; TRBD2, the table's D call, was not compared with the DNA. TRBV21-1 is classified as a pseudogene. The CDR3 is made up of 20 amino acids. The CDR3 DNA sequence: TGTGCCAGCAGCGAAAAAACAGGCGGGACTAGCGGGTTGAAATCCTACGAGCAGTACTTC. Its protein is CASSEKTGGTSGLKSYEQYF.

V and J are TRBV4-1 and TRBJ2-6; the match to TRBD1 covers 8 bases. CDR1 MGHRA and CDR2 YSYEKL come from the germline V gene. This CDR3 is 15 amino acids long. The J segment lost 2 bases and the V segment lost 3 bases, leaving 0 bases of the junction unmatched. The CDR3 protein is CASSQTGAGANVLTF. The CDR3 DNA reads TGCGCCAGCAGCCAGACAGGGGCTGGGGCCAACGTCCTGACTTTC.

The V and J genes are TRBV30 and TRBJ1-1; D might be TRBD1 (6 bases). Germline V gene lookup returns CDR1 GTSNPN and CDR2 SVGIG (reference sequence). Trimming took off 4 bases at V and 5 bases at J, with 20 bases between the two ends. This CDR3 has 15 amino acids. The CDR3 here is CAWTPFGDTVTEAFF. As DNA, the CDR3 is TGTGCCTGGACCCCATTCGGGGACACGGTGACTGAAGCTTTCTTT.

The chain recombines TRBV5-1 with TRBJ2-5; D might be TRBD2 (6 bases). Trimming shortened V by 3 bases and J by 5 bases, and 23 bases separated the two germline ends. This CDR3 is 17 amino acids long. Germline loops: CDR1 SGHRS, CDR2 YFSETQ. The CDR3 DNA reads as TGCGCCAGCAGCTCGCTGAATAGCGGTTCCAGGCAGGAGACCCAGTACTTC. This encodes CASSSLNSGSRQETQYF. The full variable domain, rest sourced from reference TRBV5-1 and TRBJ2-5, is KAGVTQTPRYLIKTRGQQVTLSCSPISGHRSVSWYQQTPGQGLQFLFEYFSETQRNKGNFPGRFSGRQFSNSRSEMNVSTLELGDSALYLCASSSLNSGSRQETQYFGPGTRLLVL.

This clone occurred a few times. The V gene is TRBV29-1, the J gene TRBJ2-3; D not certain. There are 10 residues in the CDR3. Per the germline V gene, CDR1 is SQVTM and CDR2 is ANQGSEA. V gave up 0 bases and J gave up 15 bases, with 10 bases separating them. This chain's CDR3 is CSVEDLRRYF. The CDR3 DNA follows: TGCAGCGTTGAAGATCTAAGGCGTTATTTT.

The V and J genes are TRBV5-6 and TRBJ1-2; tentatively, D is TRBD1 (5 bases). Germline-derived CDR1 and CDR2 are SGHDT and YYEEEE. V was cut by 7 bases and J by 6 bases, with 19 bases left in between. CDR3 length: 14 amino acids. CDR3: CASRLQGRYNGYTF. DNA for the CDR3: TGTGCCAGCCGACTTCAGGGAAGGTATAATGGCTACACCTTC.

This chain connects TRBV7-9 to TRBJ2-4, with 7 positions matching TRBD1. After removal of 4 bases from V and 0 bases from J, the junction contained 9 bases not matched to a gene. Germline V lookup: CDR1 SEHNR, CDR2 FQNEAQ (reference sequence). CDR3 size: 17 residues. The CDR3 region is CASSSGQSYLAKNIQYF. CDR3 DNA: TGTGCCAGCAGCTCGGGACAGAGCTATCTAGCCAAAAACATTCAGTACTTC.

The chain links TRBV10-3 to TRBJ2-3, with D uncertain. Germline CDR1 reads ENHRY; CDR2 reads SYGVKD. The V and J ends lost 3 bases and 4 bases respectively, with 5 bases between them. The CDR3 covers 12 residues. The DNA for the CDR3 is TGTGCCATCAGTGATGATCCAGATACGCAGTATTTT. Residues: CAISDDPDTQYF.

This chain links TRBV15 with TRBJ2-2, with 12 bases identical to TRBD2. V trimming: 0 bases; J trimming: 0 bases; junction bases outside the gene matches: 5. Germline CDR1 reads LNHNV; CDR2 reads YYDKDF (reference sequence). The CDR3 runs to 19 residues. The CDR3 here is CATSRDLLAGGTNTGELFF. As DNA, the CDR3 is TGTGCCACCAGCAGAGATCTCCTAGCGGGGGGGACGAACACCGGGGAGCTGTTTTTT.

This chain links TRBV29-1 with TRBJ2-5; D possibly corresponds to TRBD1 (7 bases). The J call may be wrong; the DNA end is better matched by TRBJ2-7. The length of the CDR3 is 16 residues. Germline CDR1 reads SQVTM; CDR2 reads ANQGSEA. The CDR3 coding sequence is TGCAGCGTCCAGGGGGGTTCCACTACTAAGTCCTACGAGCAGTACTTC. Protein: CSVQGGSTTKSYEQYF.

This chain uses TRBV11-2 with TRBJ2-2; 7 nucleotides agree with TRBD2. Germline trimming cut 2 bases from V and 1 base from J; bases unmatched to any gene: 7. The CDR3 covers 17 residues. Germline loops: CDR1 SGHAT, CDR2 FQNNGV. The CDR3 DNA is TGTGCCAGCAGCTTATATCTAGGGACTATGAACACCGGGGAGCTGTTTTTT. Protein sequence: CASSLYLGTMNTGELFF.

This clone turned up a few times. V usage is TRBV7-2 and J usage is TRBJ2-7, with D perhaps matching TRBD2 (6 bases). The germline V gene has CDR1 SGHTA and CDR2 FQGNSA. The V and J ends lost 2 bases and 5 bases respectively, with 16 bases between them. The CDR3 runs 15 residues. The DNA for the CDR3 is TGTGCCAGCAGCTTACTTGGAGGGAGCACTGACGAGCAGTACTTC. This translates into CASSLLGGSTDEQYF.

CDR3 amino acids: CASSSKLGLAGAGELFF. CDR3 bases: TGTGCCAGCAGCTCGAAGCTGGGACTAGCGGGAGCCGGGGAGCTGTTTTTT. This chain links TRBV7-9 with TRBJ2-2; 14 bases map to TRBD2. Trimming at V came to 4 bases and at J to 6 bases, leaving 7 bases not matched to a gene. Germline V gene sequence: CDR1 SEHNR, CDR2 FQNEAQ (reference sequence). The CDR3 runs 17 residues.